The 3 T cell receptor beta chains below come from one sample, sequenced in a study of blood T cell repertoires in COVID-19. The data were produced by immunoSEQ multiplex PCR, yet TCRdb's version contains in-frame clones alone and is incomplete. The sample consists of 200,000 to 300,000 clones, around 87% of them appearing once. Specimen: peripheral blood. The receptors originated from a woman aged 25 to 39 who had recovered from COVID-19.

The rearrangement links TRBV6-5 to TRBJ2-2; D is possibly TRBD1 (6 bases). Germline V CDR1 and CDR2: MNHEY, SVGAGI. Trimming took 8 bases from V and 7 from J, leaving 20 bases between them. The CDR3 consists of 15 residues. CDR3 protein: CASVSNSRGGGELFF. CDR3 nucleotide sequence: TGTGCCAGCGTATCCAATTCCAGGGGCGGCGGGGAGCTGTTTTTT.

The genes are TRBV7-8 and TRBJ1-2; no clear D gene. Germline V gene sequence: CDR1 SGHVS, CDR2 FQNEAQ. The CDR3 has 13 amino acids. The CDR3 spells CNPPSNSCYGYTF. In DNA form, the CDR3 reads TGTAACCCCCCTTCCAACTCCTGCTATGGCTACACCTTC.

V gene TRBV6-5 combines with J gene TRBJ2-5; 12 bases agree with TRBD2. V lost 5 bases and J lost 5; bases outside the gene matches: 3. The CDR3 totals 14 residues. CDR1 is MNHEY, CDR2 SVGAGI, per germline. CDR3 coding DNA: TGTGCCAGCAGTCCTAGCGGGGGGGCCGAGACCCAGTACTTC. Protein: CASSPSGGAETQYF.